The source of this T cell receptor (beta chain) is a study of molecular identifiers for immune sequencing clone quantification (dated by TCRdb to between 2018 and 2020). For context, the study as a whole: For a replicate experiment, RNA from around 20,000 or 99,000 naive CD8 T cells was divided into five aliquots, of which four were sequenced. This methods study benchmarked molecular-identifier clustering-based TCR repertoire sequencing (MIDCIRS) and TCR RNA copy counting, using CD8 T cells to do so.

Overall study outcomes, separate from this receptor: Highly expanded clone sizes could be underestimated if identical TCR molecules share a barcode. Modeling estimated about 2.8 recovered TCR RNA copies per cell, compared with roughly 10 by digital PCR, which implies about 32% capture efficiency. In CMV-specific effector cells, clones with more than 20 RNA copies contained over 97% of molecules, whereas in naive cells such clones contained under 1% of molecules. Naive libraries contained spiked-in Jurkat TCR RNA (around ten copies' worth), which is not part of the donor repertoire. Spiked-in Jurkat TCR RNA equal to a single cell's worth was reported to be detectable even within 1,200,000 naive CD8 T cells. Without barcode sub-clustering, chimeric consensus sequences inflated TCR diversity; chimeras reached as high as 47%.

The CDR3 goes from the cysteine to the phenylalanine over 14 residues. The retained sequence is limited to the CDR3, 42 bases, with the frame set at the first base. V gives up 0 bases and J gives up 4 bases, and the segment between their germline ends measures 8 bases. CDR1 is given as SGDLS and CDR2 as YYNGEE, both from the germline V gene. Libraries of naive CD8 T cells were built from about 21,000 to 970,000 sorted cells, with 10%, 30% or 50% of the purified RNA used. Naive CD8 T cells were FACS-sorted as CD8+CD4-CCR7+CD45RA+ on a BD FACSAria II into RLT Plus buffer. Roughly ten TCR copies' worth of Jurkat RNA were spiked into roughly 20,000-1,000,000 naive CD8 T cell samples to test detection sensitivity. Enrichment of CD8 T cells was performed with RosetteSep CD8+ T Cell Enrichment Cocktail and Ficoll-Paque, after which ACK red cell lysis was carried out. Receptors were amplified or captured by PCR. Sequenced on a NextSeq 500. Bulk TCR libraries were made following a previously described method, with the TCR primers given in Table S5. Purification of total RNA was performed with the Qiagen AllPrep DNA/RNA kit. Before analysis, reads from multiple sequencing runs of the same library were pooled. Per the authors' processing: Reads were retained only if the reads had an exact TCR constant sequence, and the retained reads were trimmed to 150 nt and grouped according to their 12-nt molecular barcodes. Reads in each barcode group were sub-clustered using a 15% Levenshtein threshold, and a quality-weighted consensus sequence was built for each RNA molecule. Non-functional sequences were filtered out, along with any lower-count sequence sitting one edit away from another sequence. On the basis of fitting two negative binomial distributions, barcode sub-clusters with fewer than 20% of the maximum read count were discarded. The public reads were quality trimmed at Q25 with fastp and then assembled into clones with MiXCR by TCRdb, keeping productive beta chains. Rows are unified per CDR3 protein, each entry keeping the most common DNA and genes. TCRdb assigned the V and J calls; the authors' analysis was not used. The sample yields approximately 680,000 distinct CDR3 sequences; over 25% were counted once. About 0.84% of the sample is in the top ten clones.

A note on this clonotype: Its antigen is currently not known. Base qualities are missing; no much larger clone stands one base away.

Sequencing used naive CD8+ T cells from blood, with Jurkat cell RNA spiked in. The cell subset or site label, as the study defines it: FACS-sorted CD8+CD4-CCR7+CD45RA+ naive T cells. This chain is built from TRBV9 and TRBJ1-3, with the D segment identity uncertain. The clonotype originates from a human donor in good health. Some libraries in this study had Jurkat cell RNA spiked in. The DNA sequence reads TGTGCCAGCAGCGTAGGAGTGCTCGGAAACACCATATATTTT. Translation gives CASSVGVLGNTIYF.